This is a list of T cell receptor beta chains from one sample in a study of cytomegalovirus exposure and HLA in healthy donors. Method: immunoSEQ multiplex PCR; TCRdb's copy keeps in-frame clones and lacks some. The data contain under 150,000 clones, more than 60% of them singletons. What was sequenced was PBMCs. These receptors were obtained from a woman aged 40 to 49 in good health and CMV-seronegative. The CDR3 runs from the conserved cysteine through the conserved F or W. Fields, in order: clone size, V gene, D gene, J gene, CDR3 DNA, CDR3 protein. A D gene is named only where the DNA matches it firmly. Clone size appears in some rows only: once, few, many, or a class for an expanded clone.

clone size: once
V gene: TRBV5-4
D gene: TRBD2
J gene: TRBJ2-1
CDR3 DNA: TGTGCCAGCAGCTTGGGGGGCCCTAGCGGGCTATCCTACAATGAGCAGTTCTTC
CDR3 protein: CASSLGGPSGLSYNEQFF

clone size: once
V gene: TRBV28
D gene: NA
J gene: TRBJ1-1
CDR3 DNA: TGTGCCACCGTACAGGGTGGGGACACTGAAGCTTTCTTT
CDR3 protein: CATVQGGDTEAFF

clone size: NA
V gene: TRBV5-1
D gene: TRBD1
J gene: TRBJ2-2
CDR3 DNA: TGCGCCAGCAGGGTCACAGGGGGCTCGGCCGGGGAGCTGTTTTTT
CDR3 protein: CASRVTGGSAGELFF

clone size: few
V gene: TRBV6-5
D gene: NA
J gene: TRBJ2-3
CDR3 DNA: TGTGCCAGCAGCCTAGCGAAGCGAGGGCCAGATACGCAGTATTTT
CDR3 protein: CASSLAKRGPDTQYF

clone size: NA
V gene: TRBV27
D gene: NA
J gene: TRBJ1-2
CDR3 DNA: TGTGCCAGCAGAACAGGCTATGGCTACACCTTC
CDR3 protein: CASRTGYGYTF

clone size: NA
V gene: TRBV28
D gene: NA
J gene: TRBJ1-5
CDR3 DNA: TGTGCCAGCAGTTTAGTGCCAGACAATCAGCCCCAGCATTTT
CDR3 protein: CASSLVPDNQPQHF

clone size: NA
V gene: TRBV7-9
D gene: TRBD1
J gene: TRBJ2-3
CDR3 DNA: TGTGCCAGCAGCTTGGGGGGACAGGGGAGAGATACGCAGTATTTT
CDR3 protein: CASSLGGQGRDTQYF

clone size: NA
V gene: TRBV6-1
D gene: TRBD1
J gene: TRBJ1-2
CDR3 DNA: TGTGCCAGCAGTGAGGGGACAGGAAAATATGGCTACACCTTC
CDR3 protein: CASSEGTGKYGYTF

clone size: NA
V gene: TRBV29-1
D gene: TRBD2
J gene: TRBJ2-1
CDR3 DNA: TGCAGCGTTGACGGGACTAGCGGGGGGTACAATGAGCAGTTCTTC
CDR3 protein: CSVDGTSGGYNEQFF

clone size: few
V gene: TRBV11-2
D gene: TRBD1
J gene: TRBJ2-1
CDR3 DNA: TGTGCCAGCAGCTTCCGCAGGGGGCTATACAATGAGCAGTTCTTC
CDR3 protein: CASSFRRGLYNEQFF

clone size: NA
V gene: TRBV10-1
D gene: TRBD1
J gene: TRBJ2-7
CDR3 DNA: TGCGCCAGCATATCAGGCCACCCGGGACAGGGCTACGAGCAGTACTTC
CDR3 protein: CASISGHPGQGYEQYF

clone size: NA
V gene: TRBV7-6
D gene: TRBD1
J gene: TRBJ2-7
CDR3 DNA: TGTGCCAGCAGCCCCCGGACAGGACCCACCTACGAGCAGTACTTC
CDR3 protein: CASSPRTGPTYEQYF

clone size: NA
V gene: TRBV5-1
D gene: NA
J gene: TRBJ2-1
CDR3 DNA: TGCGCCAGCAGCTTGTTGGCGGGAACCTACAATGAGCAGTTCTTC
CDR3 protein: CASSLLAGTYNEQFF

clone size: NA
V gene: TRBV11-2
D gene: TRBD1
J gene: TRBJ2-5
CDR3 DNA: TGTGCCAGCAGCCCCCGCCAGGGGGCCCAAGAGACCCAGTACTTC
CDR3 protein: CASSPRQGAQETQYF

clone size: NA
V gene: TRBV27
D gene: NA
J gene: TRBJ2-3
CDR3 DNA: TGTGCCAGCAAACATTCACAGGGTCAAAAACAGAGAGATACGCAGTATTTT
CDR3 protein: CASKHSQGQKQRDTQYF

clone size: NA
V gene: TRBV30
D gene: NA
J gene: TRBJ2-1
CDR3 DNA: TGTGCCTGGAGTGACATTCAGGGGCGAGTCGACAATGAGCAGTTCTTC
CDR3 protein: CAWSDIQGRVDNEQFF

clone size: NA
V gene: TRBV14
D gene: NA
J gene: TRBJ2-3
CDR3 DNA: TGTGCCAGCGGACTTTTCACAGATACGCAGTATTTT
CDR3 protein: CASGLFTDTQYF

clone size: NA
V gene: TRBV6-5
D gene: TRBD1
J gene: TRBJ1-2
CDR3 DNA: TGTGCCAGCAGGCCGACAGGGGGCAAATTCTATGGCTACACCTTC
CDR3 protein: CASRPTGGKFYGYTF

clone size: NA
V gene: TRBV10-3
D gene: NA
J gene: TRBJ1-3
CDR3 DNA: TGTGCCATCAACGGCGGCGGAAACACCATATATTTT
CDR3 protein: CAINGGGNTIYF

clone size: once
V gene: TRBV29-1
D gene: NA
J gene: TRBJ1-2
CDR3 DNA: TGCAGCGTTGGGGAGGAGAATAACTATGGCTACACCTTC
CDR3 protein: CSVGEENNYGYTF

clone size: NA
V gene: TRBV29-1
D gene: NA
J gene: TRBJ1-2
CDR3 DNA: TGCAGCGACCATAGCCCTAACTATGGCTACACCTTC
CDR3 protein: CSDHSPNYGYTF

clone size: few
V gene: TRBV30
D gene: NA
J gene: TRBJ1-2
CDR3 DNA: TGTGCCTGGAGTGGCCGGAACTATGGCTACACCTTC
CDR3 protein: CAWSGRNYGYTF

clone size: NA
V gene: TRBV7-9
D gene: TRBD1
J gene: TRBJ2-7
CDR3 DNA: TGTGCCAGCAGCTCAAAGACAGGGCCCTACGAGCAGTACTTC
CDR3 protein: CASSSKTGPYEQYF

clone size: NA
V gene: TRBV5-1
D gene: NA
J gene: TRBJ2-1
CDR3 DNA: TGCGCCAGCAGCTTGGAGGGACACGGATACAATGAGCAGTTCTTC
CDR3 protein: CASSLEGHGYNEQFF